The entry below describes one T cell receptor beta chain. Its antigen is undetermined. The repertoire was sequenced with immunoSEQ multiplex PCR; TCRdb's copy has only in-frame clones and lacks some. This table holds over 4,000 clones, roughly 79% found once. H&E slides confirmed each diagnosis, reviewed by two pathologists independently. This record comes from a study of immune evolution from preneoplasia to lung adenocarcinoma. V was trimmed by 3 bases and J by 4 bases, leaving 10 bases between them. The CDR3 spans 14 residues. From germline, CDR1 is KGHSH and CDR2 LQKENI. Broader study findings: KRAS-mutant nodules had the highest T cell clonality.

This TCR came from a person aged 65 to 79 with lung adenocarcinoma. J is TRBJ1-5 and V is TRBV18; perhaps TRBD1 as D (5 bases). Sequences were obtained from FFPE minimally invasive lung adenocarcinoma tissue. The CDR3 here is CASSPGTVNQPQHF. DNA for the CDR3: TGTGCCAGCTCACCCGGGACTGTGAATCAGCCCCAGCATTTT.